What follows describes a single T cell receptor (beta chain). Its antigen is still unknown. No base qualities exist here, and no much larger clone lies one base off it. The data belong to a study of T cell responses to AZD1222 COVID-19 vaccine (dated by TCRdb to the early 2020s). Turning to the overall study: A total of under 250 trial participants underwent TCR sequencing, of whom under 220 had received two doses of AZD1222 and 26 had received two doses of the MenACWY control vaccine. Trial participants were enrolled into age subgroups of 18-55, 56-69 and 70-plus years, which contained 148, 28 and 57 TCR-sequenced participants, respectively. Points the paper makes about the study in general: CD4 TCRs associated with the vaccine covered the entire spike protein, and the dominant responses were in regions 160-218 and 743-854. Spike-specific TCR breadth and depth rose significantly after two AZD1222 doses compared with day 0 and with MenACWY recipients. Conclusions about previously exposed vaccinees were limited because only a handful of AZD1222 recipients were SARS-CoV-2 seropositive at baseline. No day 14 peak-response samples were available, so repertoires were characterized only after the peak T cell response. In the small 56-69-year group, the increase in depth fell short of significance, most likely because of low power. Nearly half of unique spike-specific TCRs reportedly recognized epitopes outside regions mutated in the B.1.351 and B.1.1.7 variants. Participants were mostly white British, with more females than males. The authors suggested clonal diversity may have been underestimated.

The time point label, read with the paper, signifies: about 28 days (+/-7) after the second vaccine dose. The meaning of the sample's treatment or condition label: meningococcal conjugate vaccine given as trial control. Samples from vaccinated people were obtained from the UK trials COV001 and COV002, which included a single-blind randomized controlled phase 2/3 trial of AZD1222 (ChAdOx1 nCoV-19) in healthy adults. Trial participant PBMC samples were collected at day 0 and day 28 after the second dose for TCRbeta chain sequencing. The CDR3 regions of human TCRbeta chains were analyzed by immunosequencing. The paper's processing steps were these. Repertoire TCRs were matched against a reference library of SARS-CoV-2-specific TCRs generated with the MIRA antigen-specificity platform. Breadth meant the fraction of unique TCRs that were SARS-CoV-2-associated, whereas depth meant the fraction of total T cells that were SARS-CoV-2-associated. Using the MIRA data, each spike-specific TCR was assigned both to the spike region to which the TCR was reactive and to a CD4 or CD8 class. Log10-transformed breadth and depth values were compared by one-way ANOVA with Sidak's multiple comparisons tests. TCRdb took this table from immuneACCESS and kept in-frame rearrangements with V and J called. Such tables lack part of the clones; where checked against another copy, unresolved V genes explain under half of the gap, and the rest is unexplained. V and J calls and clone size are those listed in that table; D and trimming were worked out from the DNA. In all, the sample holds 200,000 to 250,000 clones, and roughly 94% of those were seen once. Roughly 1.8% of the sample lies in the top ten.

V is pared back by 0 bases and J by 10 bases, with 18 bases lying between the germline termini. For CDR1 and CDR2, the germline V gene lists SGHDN and FVKESK. Spanning cysteine to phenylalanine, the CDR3 consists of 15 amino acids. The entry retains the CDR3 DNA only, 45 bases that are in frame from base 1. The V gene is TRBV14 and the J gene is TRBJ1-1; TRBD1 could be the D gene, as 5 bases match. This TCR derives from an adult who received the MenACWY meningococcal vaccine as a control. The sequencing used peripheral blood, collected 28 days after the second dose of the MenACWY control vaccine. CDR3 protein: CASSQDRGTPFGAFF. The DNA is TGTGCCAGCAGCCAAGATCGAGGGACCCCTTTCGGAGCTTTCTTT.